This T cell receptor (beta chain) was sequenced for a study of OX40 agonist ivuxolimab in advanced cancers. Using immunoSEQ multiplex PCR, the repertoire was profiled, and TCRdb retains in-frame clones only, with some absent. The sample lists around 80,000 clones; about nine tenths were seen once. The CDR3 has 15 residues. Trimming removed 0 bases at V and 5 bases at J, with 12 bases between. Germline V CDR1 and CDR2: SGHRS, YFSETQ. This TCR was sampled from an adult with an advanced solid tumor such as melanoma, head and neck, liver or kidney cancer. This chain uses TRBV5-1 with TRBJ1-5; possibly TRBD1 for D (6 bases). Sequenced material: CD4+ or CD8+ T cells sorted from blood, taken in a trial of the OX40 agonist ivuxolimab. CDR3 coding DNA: TGCGCCAGCAGCTTGGCCAGGACAGCATATCAGCCCCAGCATTTT. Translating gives CASSLARTAYQPQHF.